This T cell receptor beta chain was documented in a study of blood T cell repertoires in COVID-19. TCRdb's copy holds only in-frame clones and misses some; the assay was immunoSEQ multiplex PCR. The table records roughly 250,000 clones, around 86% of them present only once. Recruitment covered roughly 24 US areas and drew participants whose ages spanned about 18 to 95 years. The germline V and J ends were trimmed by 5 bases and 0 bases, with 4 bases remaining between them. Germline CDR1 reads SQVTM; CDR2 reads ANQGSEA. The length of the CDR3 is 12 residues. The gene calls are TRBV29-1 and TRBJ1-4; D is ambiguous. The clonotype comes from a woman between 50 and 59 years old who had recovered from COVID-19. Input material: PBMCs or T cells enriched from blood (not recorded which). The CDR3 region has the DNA TGCAGCGTTAGCCCAACTAATGAAAAACTGTTTTTT. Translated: CSVSPTNEKLFF.